This T cell receptor (beta chain) was obtained from a study of identical twins. Study results and limitations: The abundant beta clonotypes from cord blood had fewer insertions, and memory repertoires had none of this.

Using its own MiXCR run on the 5' RACE reads, TCRdb lists one record per CDR3 protein. The sample holds roughly 750,000 distinct CDR3 sequences, 20% to 25% seen once. In regard to this clonotype: Its specificity is unknown.

In germline, CDR1 is SQVTM, CDR2 ANQGSEA. The CDR3 covers 12 residues. The germline V and J ends were trimmed by 5 bases and 4 bases, with 12 bases remaining between them. This same sample was also taken into another study, of T cells expressing NK-cell markers. In that study: In a handful of donors, dominant NKG2C+ clonotypes were about 1.0-7.5% of CD8+ T cells. One observes that, in a handful of donors, these clonotypes were also the leading ones within the CD3+CD56-NKG2C+ fraction.

This sequence was found in a woman aged 18-29 years in good health. The sample was PBMCs. The rearrangement uses TRBV29-1 and TRBJ2-7, with D uncertain. CDR3 region: CSVSWGVYEQYF. The CDR3 DNA follows: TGCAGCGTTTCCTGGGGTGTGTACGAGCAGTACTTC.